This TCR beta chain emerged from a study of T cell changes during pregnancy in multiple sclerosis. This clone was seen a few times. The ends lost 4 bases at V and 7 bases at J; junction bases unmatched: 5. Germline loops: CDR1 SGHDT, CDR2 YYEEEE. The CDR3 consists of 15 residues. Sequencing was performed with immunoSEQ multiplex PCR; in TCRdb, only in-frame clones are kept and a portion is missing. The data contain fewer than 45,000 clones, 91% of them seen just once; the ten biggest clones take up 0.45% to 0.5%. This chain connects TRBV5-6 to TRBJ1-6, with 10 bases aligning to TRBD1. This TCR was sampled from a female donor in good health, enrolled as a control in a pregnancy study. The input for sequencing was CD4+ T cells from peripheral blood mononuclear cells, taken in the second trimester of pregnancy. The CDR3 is CASSKGQGQNSPLHF. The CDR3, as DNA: TGTGCCAGCAGCAAGGGACAGGGGCAAAATTCACCCCTCCACTTT. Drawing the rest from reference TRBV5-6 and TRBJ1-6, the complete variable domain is DAGVTQSPTHLIKTRGQQVTLRCSPKSGHDTVSWYQQALGQGPQFIFQYYEEEERQRGNFPDRFSGHQFPNYSSELNVNALLLGDSALYLCASSKGQGQNSPLHFGNGTRLTVT.